Listed here are 17 T cell receptor beta chains from one sample, sequenced in a study of breast tumors, draining lymph nodes, adjacent tissues. TCRdb passed the multiplex PCR reads through MiXCR, listing each CDR3 protein once. The table includes about 13,000 distinct CDR3 sequences, roughly 60% detected once. Sequenced material: tumor-adjacent breast tissue. The origin of the receptors is a female donor with breast cancer. Some clones in this sample may be carry-over from other donors' samples.

This clonotype has just a few counts. The gene calls are TRBV5-5 and TRBJ1-6; the D is unclear. Between the trimmed V and J ends, which lost 2 bases and 5 bases, there was a span of 11 bases. The germline V gene has CDR1 SGHKS and CDR2 YYEKEE (reference sequence). CDR3 length: 15 amino acids. The CDR3 loop reads CASSFNRANNSPLHF. CDR3 sequence (DNA): TGTGCCAGCAGCTTTAACAGAGCTAATAATTCACCCCTCCACTTT.

The chain employs TRBV9 and TRBJ2-7; D is unclear. Trimming cost V 0 bases and J 3 bases, with 4 bases left between them. Germline CDR1 is SGDLS and CDR2 is YYNGEE. The CDR3 length is 12 residues. The CDR3: CASSVDGYEQYF. The CDR3 region has the DNA TGTGCCAGCAGCGTAGACGGCTACGAGCAGTACTTC.

The V gene is TRBV20-1, the J gene TRBJ1-2; weak D call: TRBD1 (6 bases). Germline V gene lookup returns CDR1 DFQATT and CDR2 SNEGSKA (reference sequence). CDR3 length: 13 residues. In DNA form, the CDR3 reads TGCAGCTCTCCCGCCGGGACAAACTATGGCTACACCTTC. Amino acid sequence: CSSPAGTNYGYTF.

This clonotype counts as medium-sized. V gene TRBV5-6 combines with J gene TRBJ2-1; 7 bases are a match to TRBD2. V lost 4 bases to trimming and J lost 5 bases; unmatched junction nucleotides: 6. Germline CDR1 reads SGHDT; CDR2 reads YYEEEE. The CDR3 runs to 14 residues. The CDR3 here is CASSRAGSDNEQFF. CDR3 DNA sequence: TGTGCCAGCAGCCGAGCGGGGAGCGACAATGAGCAGTTCTTC.

CDR3 in DNA: TGCGCCAGCAGCCAAGTAGGCCCAATAGAGACCCAGTACTTC. It yields the protein CASSQVGPIETQYF. The chain joins TRBV4-1 to TRBJ2-5; D call uncertain. The length of the CDR3 is 14 residues. Deletions cut 1 base from V and 4 bases from J, with 10 bases between. Per the germline V gene, CDR1 is MGHRA and CDR2 is YSYEKL.

V is TRBV5-6 and J is TRBJ2-2, with unresolved D. The V gene lost 4 bases and the J gene lost 6 bases, with 16 bases spanning the gap. This CDR3 spans 15 amino acids. The germline V gene has CDR1 SGHDT and CDR2 YYEEEE. CDR3 sequence reads: CASSNICLLSGELFF. The CDR3 DNA follows: TGTGCCAGCAGCAATATCTGTTTACTGTCCGGGGAGCTGTTTTTT.

Only a few counts were recorded for this clonotype. V gene TRBV20-1 combines with J gene TRBJ2-3, with D perhaps TRBD1 or TRBD2 (5 bases each). The CDR3 loop spans 15 amino acids. Per germline, CDR1 DFQATT and CDR2 SNEGSKA (reference sequence). V was trimmed by 5 bases and J by 8 bases, leaving 23 bases between them. CDR3 in amino acids: CSAATGTTASGTQYF. The CDR3 nucleotides read TGCAGTGCTGCCACCGGGACCACTGCCTCCGGTACGCAGTATTTT.

V gene TRBV5-1 combines with J gene TRBJ2-5; tentative D call: TRBD1 (5 bases). Germline values: CDR1 SGHRS, CDR2 YFSETQ. CDR3 length equals 13 residues. Trimming cost V 4 bases and J 11 bases, with 18 bases left between them. The CDR3 region is CASSAGSQEAQYF. The CDR3 coding sequence is TGCGCCAGCAGCGCAGGGTCTCAAGAGGCGCAGTACTTC.

The chain has TRBV2 and TRBJ1-5; no definite D call. Trimming stripped 6 bases from V and 2 bases from J, with 20 bases between. Germline V gene sequence: CDR1 SNHLY, CDR2 FYNNEI. This CDR3 has 17 residues. CDR3 DNA: TGTGCCAGCAGCTTAAAGGGCCTCACCTTGGGCAATCAGCCCCAGCATTTT. This codes for CASSLKGLTLGNQPQHF. Complete variable domain (other parts from reference TRBV2 and TRBJ1-5): EPEVTQTPSHQVTQMGQEVILRCVPISNHLYFYWYRQILGQKVEFLVSFYNNEISEKSEIFDDQFSVERPDGSNFTLKIRSTKLEDSAMYFCASSLKGLTLGNQPQHFGDGTRLSIL.

In DNA, the CDR3 is TGCAGTGCTAGCCTAGAGCGGGGGGCTAGCACAGATACGCAGTATTTT. It translates to CSASLERGASTDTQYF. V usage is TRBV20-1 and J usage is TRBJ2-3, with 9 bases lining up with TRBD2. The CDR3 runs 16 residues. CDR1 is DFQATT, CDR2 SNEGSKA, per germline (reference sequence). V lost 3 bases, J lost 0 bases, and 7 bases stayed unmatched.

The rearrangement joins TRBV29-1 to TRBJ2-3; 8 nucleotides agree with TRBD1. With V trimmed by 6 bases and J by 2 bases, 7 bases remained unmatched. Germline lookup yields CDR1 SQVTM and CDR2 ANQGSEA. The length of the CDR3 is 14 residues. The DNA for the CDR3 is TGCAGCGTCAGACAGGGGACCAACACAGATACGCAGTATTTT. Its translation: CSVRQGTNTDTQYF.

This clonotype came up many times. The gene calls are TRBV9 and TRBJ2-1; possibly TRBD2 for D (6 bases). Trimming removed 5 bases at V and 1 base at J, with 22 bases between. The CDR3 length is 18 residues. Germline CDR1 SGDLS, CDR2 YYNGEE. In DNA, the CDR3 is TGTGCCAGCAGGGACAACCCAGTAGCGGAGGGGTCCTACAATGAGCAGTTCTTC. Translated: CASRDNPVAEGSYNEQFF. Full variable domain (missing parts from reference TRBV9 and TRBJ2-1): DSGVTQTPKHLITATGQRVTLRCSPRSGDLSVYWYQQSLDQGLQFLIQYYNGEERAKGNILERFSAQQFPDLHSELNLSSLELGDSALYFCASRDNPVAEGSYNEQFFGPGTRLTVL.

The chain uses TRBV2 and TRBJ1-3; D is uncertain. V lost 3 bases and J 0 bases, leaving 0 bases between the germline ends. Germline V CDR1 and CDR2: SNHLY, FYNNEI. This CDR3 has 12 amino acids. Here the CDR3 DNA reads TGTGCCAGCAGTGACTCTGGAAACACCATATATTTT. It specifies CASSDSGNTIYF.

This clonotype is medium-sized. The V gene is TRBV5-6, the J gene TRBJ1-2; D remains unclear. The length of the CDR3 is 13 residues. Deletions cut 6 bases from V and 5 bases from J, with 14 bases between. In germline, CDR1 is SGHDT, CDR2 YYEEEE. The CDR3 region is CASTATVEYGYTF. For the CDR3, the DNA is TGTGCCAGCACCGCGACGGTGGAGTATGGCTACACCTTC.

A word on this clonotype: The conserved closing phenylalanine or tryptophan is absent in this CDR3, likely reflecting a read error. The rearrangement uses TRBV18 and TRBJ2-7; 7 bases map to TRBD1. Germline values: CDR1 KGHSH, CDR2 LQKENI. This CDR3 is 15 amino acids long. In nucleotides, the CDR3 is TGTGCCGGCTCACTCCGACAGGGCAACTCCTACGAGCAGTACTCC. This gives the protein CAGSLRQGNSYEQYS.

In this sample, this clonotype is medium-sized (0.01 to 0.1%). The J gene is TRBJ1-5, the V gene TRBV7-9, with D maybe TRBD1 (5 bases). V was cut by 4 bases and J by 5 bases, with 9 bases left in between. Germline CDR1 reads SEHNR; CDR2 reads FQNEAQ (reference sequence). This CDR3 contains 13 residues. CDR3 in DNA: TGTGCCAGCAGCTCCGACAGCTATCAGCCCCAGCATTTT. Protein product: CASSSDSYQPQHF.

The V gene is TRBV12-3 or TRBV12-4, the J gene TRBJ2-7; D gene ambiguous. The V end was cut by 8 bases, the J end by 0 bases, with 11 bases between. The length of the CDR3 is 13 residues. CDR3 nucleotide sequence: TGTGCCAGCTCCAATCGCCTCTCCTACGAGCAGTACTTC. Translating it yields CASSNRLSYEQYF.